The clone carrying this T cell receptor beta chain was seen ten or more times. Antigen unknown. TCRdb processed the 5' RACE reads anew with MiXCR; each CDR3 protein has one entry. The sample records roughly 100,000 distinct CDR3 sequences, roughly 3.2% being singletons. This record comes from a study of neurological immune-mediated disorders. Study-level background: Within the group of about 35 multiple sclerosis patients, approximately 31 were relapsing-remitting, while 3 were secondary progressive. Whole-study results and caveats: TCR clonal expansion peaked in HTLV-1-associated myelopathy patients and was lowest in multiple sclerosis patients. Phylogenetic grouping assigned the repertoires of 18 of 34 multiple sclerosis patients to a single related-CDR3 cluster, which may represent a signature.

Unsorted libraries were derived from 2 million PBMCs stored at -80 C. Trimming took 6 bases from V and 2 from J; bases not matched to a gene: 6. CDR3 size: 15 residues. The specimen sequenced was PBMCs. The genes are TRBV12-3 or TRBV12-4 and TRBJ1-5; 8 bases map to TRBD1. This TCR came from a woman aged 45-60 years with multiple sclerosis. CDR3 region: CASRPDRGGNQPQHF. CDR3 DNA sequence: TGTGCCAGCAGACCAGACAGGGGCGGCAATCAGCCCCAGCATTTT.